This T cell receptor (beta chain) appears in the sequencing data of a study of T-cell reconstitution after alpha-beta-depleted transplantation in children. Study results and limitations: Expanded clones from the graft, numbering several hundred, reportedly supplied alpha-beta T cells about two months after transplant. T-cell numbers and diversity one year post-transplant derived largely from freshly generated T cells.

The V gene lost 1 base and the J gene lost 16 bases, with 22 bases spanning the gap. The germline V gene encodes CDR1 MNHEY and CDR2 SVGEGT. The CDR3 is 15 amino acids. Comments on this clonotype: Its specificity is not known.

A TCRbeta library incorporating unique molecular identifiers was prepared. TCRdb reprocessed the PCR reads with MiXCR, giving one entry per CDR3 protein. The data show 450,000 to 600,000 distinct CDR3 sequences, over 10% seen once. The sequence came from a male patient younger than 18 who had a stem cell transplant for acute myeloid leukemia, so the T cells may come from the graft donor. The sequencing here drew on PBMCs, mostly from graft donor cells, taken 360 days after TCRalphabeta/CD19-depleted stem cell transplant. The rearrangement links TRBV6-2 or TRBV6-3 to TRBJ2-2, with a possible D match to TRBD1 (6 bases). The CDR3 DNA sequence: TGTGCCAGCAGTTACTACGGATCGTCTGGGTCAGGGGAGTTTTTT. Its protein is CASSYYGSSGSGEFF.